Listed below are T cell receptor beta chains from one sample, sequenced in a study of cytotoxic CD8 clonotypes in ibrutinib-treated CLL. The data were produced by immunoSEQ multiplex PCR, yet TCRdb's version contains in-frame clones alone and is incomplete. In the table there are more than 200,000 clones, around 70% of which are singletons. The material was PBMCs, obtained after 24 months of ibrutinib treatment. These receptor sequences come from a human donor with chronic lymphocytic leukemia. Each CDR3 is given with its conserved first and last residue. The D gene is left open where the match is weak. Clone size is stated in some rows and not others, as once, few, many or a class when expanded.

V gene,clone size,J gene,D gene,CDR3 protein,CDR3 DNA
TRBV7-6,-,TRBJ2-2,-,CASSGRDVGELFF,TGTGCCAGCAGCGGCCGGGATGTCGGGGAGCTGTTTTTT
TRBV28,-,TRBJ2-3,TRBD2,CASPDPTSGRMDTQYF,TGTGCCAGCCCCGACCCGACTAGCGGGAGAATGGATACGCAGTATTTT
TRBV15,-,TRBJ1-5,-,CATSREPTGNNQPQHF,TGTGCCACCAGCAGAGAACCCACAGGAAACAATCAGCCCCAGCATTTT
TRBV5-5,once,TRBJ1-5,-,CASSSGPNNQPQHF,TGTGCCAGCAGCTCCGGACCGAACAATCAGCCCCAGCATTTT
TRBV2,few,TRBJ1-5,-,CASRRDGIPNQPQHF,TGTGCCAGTCGGAGGGACGGTATTCCTAATCAACCCCAGCATTTT
TRBV5-1,-,TRBJ2-1,TRBD2,CASSLGTSGSSYNEQFF,TGCGCCAGCAGCTTGGGGACTAGCGGGAGCTCCTACAATGAGCAGTTCTTC
TRBV2,-,TRBJ1-2,TRBD1,CASSEGQGINYGYTF,TGTGCCAGCAGTGAAGGACAGGGGATTAACTATGGCTACACCTTC
TRBV2,few,TRBJ1-2,-,CASIGPYGYTF,TGTGCCTCCATTGGGCCCTATGGCTACACCTTC
TRBV7-8,once,TRBJ1-5,-,CASSETGRSWPQHF,TGTGCCAGCAGCGAGACAGGCCGGAGTTGGCCCCAGCATTTT
TRBV29-1,-,TRBJ2-5,-,CSIKGGPAGGTQYF,TGCAGCATAAAAGGGGGTCCCGCCGGAGGGACCCAGTACTTC
TRBV30,-,TRBJ2-5,-,CAWSPGSETQYF,TGTGCCTGGAGCCCGGGCTCCGAGACCCAGTACTTC
TRBV5-6,-,TRBJ1-1,TRBD1,CASSPTGVWNTEAFF,TGTGCCAGCAGCCCGACAGGGGTTTGGAACACTGAAGCTTTCTTT
TRBV28,-,TRBJ2-2,TRBD1,CASSSQGQNTGELFF,TGTGCCAGCAGTTCACAGGGGCAGAACACCGGGGAGCTGTTTTTT
TRBV28,few,TRBJ2-7,-,CASSPLVDEQYF,TGTGCCAGCAGTCCCTTGGTCGACGAGCAGTACTTC
TRBV6-5,-,TRBJ2-7,-,CASRIQGSTFEQYF,TGTGCCAGCAGAATTCAGGGCTCCACCTTCGAGCAGTACTTC
TRBV2,-,TRBJ2-3,TRBD2,CASSLSSGWTDTQYF,TGTGCCAGCAGTCTCTCTAGCGGTTGGACAGATACGCAGTATTTT
TRBV9,-,TRBJ2-1,-,CASSAYSGLHNEQFF,TGTGCCAGCAGCGCCTATTCGGGACTCCACAATGAGCAGTTCTTC
TRBV7-3,-,TRBJ2-2,-,CASSSILQAGELFF,TGTGCCAGCAGCTCCATTTTACAAGCCGGGGAGCTGTTTTTT
TRBV28,few,TRBJ1-2,TRBD1,CASRVWTGNYGYTF,TGTGCCAGCAGGGTCTGGACAGGGAACTATGGCTACACCTTC
TRBV4-1,-,TRBJ2-7,-,CASSHTDSFYEQYF,TGCGCCAGCAGCCACACGGACAGTTTCTACGAGCAGTACTTC
TRBV5-1,few,TRBJ1-1,TRBD1,CASSLVTGRTEAFF,TGCGCCAGCAGCTTGGTGACAGGGCGCACTGAAGCTTTCTTT